This T cell receptor (beta chain) comes out of a study of shared clonotypes between healthy human individuals. This clone was detected once. Its specificity is not known. Study-wide findings and caveats: Non-shared clonotypes had lower generation probabilities than those shared by all four donors.

The study ran the assay at deep level. Over several immunoSEQ plates, each subset's genomic DNA was distributed in even portions. Sorted subsets were amplified in replicate PCRs using around 200 ng DNA, approximately 30,000 T cell genomes. Libraries were prepared by immunoSEQ multiplex PCR; TCRdb keeps only in-frame clonotypes and omits some of them. This table has about 2.4 million clones, approximately 94% appearing once. Per the germline V gene, CDR1 is WSHSY and CDR2 is SAAADI. V dropped 3 bases and J dropped 4 bases, with 18 bases sitting between them. The CDR3 has 16 residues. V gene TRBV10-2 combines with J gene TRBJ1-2; a possible D gene is TRBD1 (5 bases). The sample was naive CD4+ T cells sorted from blood. The sample's subset: CD45RA+ positively selected. This clonotype originated in a man aged 18-30 years in good health. CDR3 amino acids: CASSDHRDGGSYGYTF. For the CDR3, the DNA is TGCGCCAGCAGTGACCACCGGGACGGGGGGTCCTATGGCTACACCTTC.